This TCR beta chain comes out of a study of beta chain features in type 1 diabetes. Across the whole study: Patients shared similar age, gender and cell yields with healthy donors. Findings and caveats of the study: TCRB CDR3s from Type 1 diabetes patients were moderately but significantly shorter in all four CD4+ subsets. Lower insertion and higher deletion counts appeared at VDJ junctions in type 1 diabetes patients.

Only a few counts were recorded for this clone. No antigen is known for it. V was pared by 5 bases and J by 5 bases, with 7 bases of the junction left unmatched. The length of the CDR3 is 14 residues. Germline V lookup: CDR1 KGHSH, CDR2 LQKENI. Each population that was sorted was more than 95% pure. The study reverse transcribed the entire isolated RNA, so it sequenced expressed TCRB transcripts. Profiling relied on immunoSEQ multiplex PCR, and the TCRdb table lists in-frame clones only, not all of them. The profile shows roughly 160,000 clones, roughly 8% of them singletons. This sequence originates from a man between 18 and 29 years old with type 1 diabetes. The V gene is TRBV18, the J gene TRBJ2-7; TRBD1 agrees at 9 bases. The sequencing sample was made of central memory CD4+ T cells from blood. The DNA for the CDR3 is TGTGCCAGCTCAGCCGGGACAGGGTCGGACGAGCAGTACTTC. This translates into CASSAGTGSDEQYF. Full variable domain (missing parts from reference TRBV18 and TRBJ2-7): NAGVMQNPRHLVRRRGQEARLRCSPMKGHSHVYWYRQLPEEGLKFMVYLQKENIIDESGMPKERFSAEFPKEGPSILRIQQVVRGDSAAYFCASSAGTGSDEQYFGPGTRLTVT.